Each of the 30 T cell receptor beta chains below was sequenced from the same sample in a study of T cells in localized non-small cell lung cancer. Repertoires were generated with immunoSEQ multiplex PCR, while TCRdb's copy carries only in-frame clones and drops some. The repertoire consists of 72,000 or so clones, with 70% to 90% occurring once and the leading ten covering about 13%. Material: peripheral blood, obtained before any cancer treatment. The receptor source for this set is a female donor aged 60 or older with stage I lung adenocarcinoma.

V usage is TRBV5-4 and J usage is TRBJ1-1; D perhaps matches TRBD1 (5 bases). Germline V gene lookup returns CDR1 SGHNT and CDR2 YYREEE (reference sequence). The V end lost 4 bases, the J end lost 0 bases, and 16 bases lay between the germline ends. This CDR3 contains 16 residues. The CDR3 DNA reads as TGTGCCAGCAGCCCCGAATTCCAAGGGGTGAACACTGAAGCTTTCTTT. As protein: CASSPEFQGVNTEAFF. The full variable domain, with the rest looked up from reference TRBV5-4 and TRBJ1-1, is ETGVTQSPTHLIKTRGQQVTLRCSSQSGHNTVSWYQQALGQGPQFIFQYYREEENGRGNFPPRFSGLQFPNYSSELNVNALELDDSALYLCASSPEFQGVNTEAFFGQGTRLTVV.

The chain has TRBV11-2 and TRBJ2-7; tentative D call: TRBD2 (6 bases). The germline V and J ends were trimmed by 5 bases and 1 base, with 15 bases remaining between them. The CDR3 is 15 residues long. The germline CDR1 and CDR2 sequences are SGHAT and FQNNGV. The CDR3 coding sequence is TGTGCCAGCAGCGAGATTACTAGCAGTTCCTACGAGCAGTACTTC. It is translated as CASSEITSSSYEQYF.

The gene calls are TRBV30 and TRBJ1-1, with 8 bases lining up with TRBD1. Trimming at V came to 7 bases and at J to 1 base, leaving 2 bases not matched to a gene. Germline V gene data show CDR1 as GTSNPN and CDR2 as SVGIG (reference sequence). CDR3 length equals 12 residues. The CDR3 bases are TGTGCCTTACAGGGGGGGAACACTGAAGCTTTCTTT. Translated: CALQGGNTEAFF.

This clone turned up a few times. The chain recombines TRBV18 with TRBJ2-2; tentative D call: TRBD1 (5 bases). The CDR3 is 16 residues long. V gave up 2 bases and J gave up 5 bases, with 15 bases separating them. CDR1 KGHSH and CDR2 LQKENI come from the germline V gene. The CDR3, as DNA: TGTGCCAGCTCACCAGTCCAGGGTTCCAGTACCGGGGAGCTGTTTTTT. This codes for CASSPVQGSSTGELFF.

The chain combines TRBV7-6 with TRBJ2-1, with TRBD2 matching 10 bases. The CDR3 is made up of 19 amino acids. J lost 9 bases, V lost 4 bases, and 21 bases had no gene match. Germline V lookup: CDR1 SGHVS, CDR2 FNYEAQ. The CDR3 here is CASSYSLSHIAGGLGEQFF. In nucleotides, the CDR3 is TGTGCCAGCAGCTACTCTCTTAGCCATATAGCGGGGGGACTGGGTGAGCAGTTCTTC.

The chain recombines TRBV5-4 with TRBJ1-2; D gene ambiguous. The V and J ends lost 0 bases and 5 bases respectively, with 11 bases between them. Germline-derived CDR1 and CDR2 are SGHNT and YYREEE (reference sequence). The CDR3 covers 14 residues. The CDR3 DNA is TGTGCCAGCAGCTTGGTTTCAGGAGCTTATGGCTACACCTTC. Translating gives CASSLVSGAYGYTF.

V usage is TRBV2 and J usage is TRBJ2-6, with D unresolved. The CDR3 extends over 15 amino acids. V was shortened by 6 bases and J by 1 base, with 10 bases between the two germline ends. CDR1 and CDR2 (germline): SNHLY, FYNNEI. For the CDR3, the DNA is TGTGCCAGCAGCCCCCGGTTGTCTGGGGCCAACGTCCTGACTTTC. Its protein product is CASSPRLSGANVLTF.

This clone has just one count. This rearrangement joins TRBV7-2 to TRBJ1-1; the D gene is possibly TRBD1 (6 bases). This CDR3 contains 13 residues. Germline V gene sequence: CDR1 SGHTA, CDR2 FQGNSA. Trimming stripped 6 bases from V and 2 bases from J, with 10 bases between. This chain's CDR3 is CASRQGGNTEAFF. The CDR3 DNA reads as TGTGCCAGCAGACAGGGAGGAAACACTGAAGCTTTCTTT.

Notes on this clone: Other DNA variants within this sample encode the same CDR3. The CDR3 nucleotides read TGTGCCAGCAGCGTAGGCCAAGAGACCCAGTACTTC. Translation gives CASSVGQETQYF. This chain links TRBV9 with TRBJ2-5; no firm D call. In germline, CDR1 is SGDLS, CDR2 YYNGEE. V was cut by 0 bases and J by 1 base, with 1 base left in between. The length of the CDR3 is 12 residues.

The chain combines TRBV19 with TRBJ1-2; no clear D. The CDR3 is 15 residues long. V was shortened by 0 bases and J by 6 bases, with 14 bases between the two germline ends. Per germline, CDR1 LNHDA and CDR2 SQIVND (reference sequence). The CDR3 DNA follows: TGTGCCAGTAGTATAGATCAAGGTTCCTTCGATGGCTACACCTTC. It encodes CASSIDQGSFDGYTF.

The rearrangement links TRBV18 to TRBJ1-2; D is undetermined. V shed 3 bases and J shed 3 bases, with 14 bases lying between them. CDR1 is KGHSH and CDR2 is LQKENI in the germline V gene. The CDR3 has 15 amino acids. CDR3 bases: TGTGCCAGCTCACCGCAACCCCTTGGGGACTATGGCTACACCTTC. Encoded protein: CASSPQPLGDYGYTF.

The chain has TRBV19 and TRBJ2-3; 9 nucleotides align to TRBD2. Germline lookup yields CDR1 LNHDA and CDR2 SQIVND (reference sequence). The V segment lost 9 bases and the J segment 2 bases; nucleotides outside the gene matches: 12. The CDR3 loop spans 16 amino acids. The CDR3 region has the DNA TGTGCCAGCCGGACCGGGAGCGGGGGGATCACAGATACGCAGTATTTT. Amino acids: CASRTGSGGITDTQYF.

The chain couples TRBV4-1 to TRBJ1-4; D remains unclear. V lost 1 base and J 3 bases, leaving 15 bases between the germline ends. Per the germline V gene, CDR1 is MGHRA and CDR2 is YSYEKL. The CDR3 length is 17 residues. In DNA, the CDR3 is TGCGCCAGCAGCCAAGCCCGCGGGTCCGCCTCTAATGAAAAACTGTTTTTT. Translating gives CASSQARGSASNEKLFF.

The chain recombines TRBV5-8 with TRBJ1-2; possible D gene TRBD1, 6 bases. V was trimmed by 4 bases and J by 2 bases, leaving 18 bases between them. The germline gives CDR1 SGHTS, CDR2 YDEGEE. The CDR3 sequence is 16 residues long. CDR3 residues: CASSQSGGAWNYGYTF. CDR3 in DNA: TGTGCCAGCAGCCAATCGGGGGGGGCATGGAACTATGGCTACACCTTC.

CDR3 in DNA: TGTGCTAGTGGTTTGGGCCAGACAGGGGGCGACACCGGGGAGCTGTTTTTT. It codes for CASGLGQTGGDTGELFF. This chain links TRBV12-5 with TRBJ2-2, with 10 bases lining up with TRBD1. V lost 1 base to trimming and J lost 3 bases; unmatched junction nucleotides: 5. The CDR3 totals 17 residues. Germline V gives CDR1 LGHNT, CDR2 FRNRAP.

This chain connects TRBV6-1 to TRBJ2-2, with 12 bases that match TRBD2. V trimming: 3 bases; J trimming: 9 bases; junction bases outside the gene matches: 5. CDR3 length: 15 residues. CDR1 and CDR2 (germline): MNHNS, SASEGT. This CDR3 is CASSDGLAGSWELFF. In DNA, the CDR3 is TGTGCCAGCAGTGACGGACTAGCGGGATCTTGGGAGCTGTTTTTT.

The V gene is TRBV15, the J gene TRBJ2-7, with a possible D match to TRBD2 (5 bases). The CDR3 covers 15 residues. The ends were cut back, 5 bases at V and 2 bases at J, with 16 bases in the middle. CDR1 is LNHNV and CDR2 is YYDKDF in the germline V gene (reference sequence). The CDR3 DNA is TGTGCCACCAGCCCGATGATGGGGAGCCCCTACGAGCAGTACTTC. Amino acids: CATSPMMGSPYEQYF.

The rearrangement links TRBV5-5 to TRBJ1-6; 11 bases align to TRBD1. This CDR3 contains 16 residues. Germline-derived CDR1 and CDR2 are SGHKS and YYEKEE (reference sequence). The trim removed 1 base at V and 9 bases at J, leaving 6 bases unmatched. The CDR3, as DNA: TGTGCCAGCAGCTTGTTAGGACAGGGGGCTCGTTCACCCCTCCACTTT. Translation gives CASSLLGQGARSPLHF.

This chain uses TRBV28 with TRBJ2-7; D is ambiguous. Germline lookup yields CDR1 MDHEN and CDR2 SYDVKM. CDR3 length: 14 residues. Deletions cut 8 bases from V and 2 bases from J, with 16 bases between. The CDR3 region has the DNA TGTGCCAGCCGAAACAGCGCCGGAACCTACGAGCAGTACTTC. Translation: CASRNSAGTYEQYF.

V is TRBV6-5 and J is TRBJ2-5; a weak D match, TRBD2 (5 bases). V lost 6 bases and J 5 bases, leaving 13 bases between the germline ends. The CDR3 runs 13 residues. Per the germline V gene, CDR1 is MNHEY and CDR2 is SVGAGI. CDR3 sequence: CASRRGREETQYF. CDR3 bases: TGTGCCAGCAGACGGGGAAGGGAGGAGACCCAGTACTTC.

In its sample, this clone was seen a few times. The chain employs TRBV7-2 and TRBJ1-1; D possibly corresponds to TRBD1 (6 bases). Germline CDR1 SGHTA, CDR2 FQGNSA. CDR3 size: 19 residues. V lost 1 base and J lost 1, with 22 bases in between. The DNA for the CDR3 is TGTGCCAGCAGCTTAGACCGGGACACCAACGCGGGGAGGAACACTGAAGCTTTCTTT. Amino acids: CASSLDRDTNAGRNTEAFF.

This clone was counted only a few times. The rearrangement joins TRBV5-1 to TRBJ2-5; a weak D match, TRBD2 (7 bases). The CDR3 is made up of 14 amino acids. V lost 5 bases, J lost 5 bases, and 16 bases lay in between. Germline V gene lookup returns CDR1 SGHRS and CDR2 YFSETQ. Written as DNA, the CDR3 is TGCGCCAGCAGTCCCCGGGGGGCGGGGGAGACCCAGTACTTC. It specifies CASSPRGAGETQYF.

J is TRBJ1-1 and V is TRBV25-1, with 10 bases fitting TRBD1. Unmatched junction bases numbered 4, after V lost 1 base and J lost 11 bases. CDR3 size: 13 residues. Per the germline V gene, CDR1 is MGHDK and CDR2 is SYGVNS. CDR3 sequence reads: CASSELGDRGAFF. Here the CDR3 DNA reads TGTGCCAGCAGTGAATTAGGGGACAGGGGCGCTTTCTTT.

V usage is TRBV30 and J usage is TRBJ2-1; possibly TRBD2 for D (6 bases). The CDR3 runs 15 residues. CDR1 is GTSNPN, CDR2 SVGIG, per germline (reference sequence). The V end lost 1 base, the J end lost 8 bases, and 18 bases lay between the germline ends. The CDR3 region is CAWSDSRLVIYEQFF. The DNA for the CDR3 is TGTGCCTGGAGTGATAGCAGACTAGTAATATATGAGCAGTTCTTC.

J is TRBJ1-2 and V is TRBV4-1, with D possibly TRBD1 on 5 matching bases. V lost 0 bases, J lost 3 bases, and 11 bases lay in between. In germline, CDR1 is MGHRA, CDR2 YSYEKL. The CDR3 has 15 amino acids. The CDR3 DNA reads TGCGCCAGCAGCCAAGATCTGGGGCTCGACTATGGCTACACCTTC. Translating it yields CASSQDLGLDYGYTF.

This clone showed up just a few times. The sample holds other DNA sequences that translate to the same CDR3. This chain joins TRBV5-1 and TRBJ1-6; D is unclear. The CDR3 length is 14 residues. The germline V gene has CDR1 SGHRS and CDR2 YFSETQ. V was clipped by 0 bases and J by 7 bases, with 8 bases between them. The CDR3 here is CASSLEGNNSPLHF. CDR3 nucleotide sequence: TGCGCCAGCAGCTTGGAAGGGAACAATTCACCCCTCCACTTT.

The rearrangement uses TRBV7-2 and TRBJ2-2; D is undetermined. CDR1 and CDR2 (germline): SGHTA, FQGNSA. V was clipped by 5 bases and J by 6 bases, with 10 bases between them. The CDR3 consists of 13 residues. CDR3 sequence: CASSRDEAGELFF. The CDR3 DNA reads TGTGCCAGCAGCCGAGACGAGGCCGGGGAGCTGTTTTTT. Filled out from reference TRBV7-2 and TRBJ2-2, the complete variable domain reads GAGVSQSPSNKVTEKGKDVELRCDPISGHTALYWYRQSLGQGLEFLIYFQGNSAPDKSGLPSDRFSAERTGGSVSTLTIQRTQQEDSAVYLCASSRDEAGELFFGEGSRLTVL.

The V and J genes are TRBV9 and TRBJ1-5, with 11 positions matching TRBD1. Germline values: CDR1 SGDLS, CDR2 YYNGEE. With 3 bases clipped from V and 6 bases from J, the junction kept 5 bases outside the gene matches. The CDR3 has 15 residues. CDR3 protein: CASSAGQGASQPQHF. The CDR3 region has the DNA TGTGCCAGCAGCGCCGGACAGGGGGCCAGTCAGCCCCAGCATTTT.

The chain links TRBV27 to TRBJ1-1, with a possible D match to TRBD1 (5 bases). The CDR3 runs to 15 residues. Per the germline V gene, CDR1 is MNHEY and CDR2 is SMNVEV (reference sequence). V dropped 5 bases and J dropped 5 bases, with 18 bases sitting between them. DNA for the CDR3: TGTGCCAGCAGTCCCAGCCGCGGGGGGGGAACTGAAGCTTTCTTT. Protein: CASSPSRGGGTEAFF.

This clone was picked up a small number of times. The V call is TRBV18, the J call TRBJ1-2; D is possibly TRBD1 (6 bases). CDR1 is KGHSH and CDR2 is LQKENI in the germline V gene. The V end was cut by 5 bases, the J end by 4 bases, with 20 bases between. CDR3 length: 16 amino acids. The CDR3 DNA reads as TGTGCCAGCTCATTAGTGAAGGACAGCCCTCCCTATGGCTACACCTTC. It is translated as CASSLVKDSPPYGYTF.